A selection of T cell receptor beta chains follows, all from one sample in a study of CD8 T cells in ankylosing spondylitis. TCRdb re-called the 5' RACE reads through MiXCR, storing one row per CDR3 protein. The sample yields over 150,000 distinct CDR3 sequences, around 13% seen once. Sequencing input: blood, either unsorted or a sorted T cell fraction (not recorded which). The receptors here all came from a male donor with ankylosing spondylitis or in good health (not recorded which). CDR3s include the opening cysteine and the closing phenylalanine or tryptophan. Fields, in order: D gene, J gene, V gene, clone size, CDR3 protein, CDR3 DNA. A D gene is named only where the DNA matches it firmly. Not every row has a clone size; where given, it reads once, few, many or a size class.

d_call: .; j_call: TRBJ2-2; v_call: TRBV3-1; clone_size: .; cdr3_aa: CASSQPEKAGELFF; cdr3_nt: TGTGCCAGCAGCCAACCCGAGAAGGCCGGGGAGCTGTTTTTT
d_call: TRBD2; j_call: TRBJ2-7; v_call: TRBV29-1; clone_size: .; cdr3_aa: CSVVKREGYEQYF; cdr3_nt: TGCAGCGTTGTTAAGCGGGAGGGCTACGAGCAGTACTTC
d_call: TRBD1; j_call: TRBJ2-5; v_call: TRBV5-5; clone_size: .; cdr3_aa: CASSFDRDGETQYF; cdr3_nt: TGTGCCAGCAGCTTCGACAGGGATGGCGAGACCCAGTACTTC
d_call: .; j_call: TRBJ1-1; v_call: TRBV10-1; clone_size: many; cdr3_aa: CASRSRENTEAFF; cdr3_nt: TGCGCCAGCAGGAGCAGAGAGAACACTGAAGCTTTCTTT
d_call: TRBD2; j_call: TRBJ2-1; v_call: TRBV7-9; clone_size: once; cdr3_aa: CASSDRTSGRIEQFF; cdr3_nt: TGTGCCAGCAGCGACAGGACTAGCGGGAGAATTGAGCAGTTCTTC
d_call: TRBD2; j_call: TRBJ2-2; v_call: TRBV5-1; clone_size: few; cdr3_aa: CASSLGTSGANTGELFF; cdr3_nt: TGCGCCAGCAGCTTGGGGACTAGCGGAGCGAACACCGGGGAGCTGTTTTTT
d_call: TRBD2; j_call: TRBJ2-5; v_call: TRBV15; clone_size: .; cdr3_aa: CATSKSIGLAGEETQYF; cdr3_nt: TGTGCCACCAGCAAAAGTATCGGGCTAGCGGGGGAAGAGACCCAGTACTTC
d_call: TRBD2; j_call: TRBJ2-1; v_call: TRBV24-1; clone_size: few; cdr3_aa: CATSAGLATYNEQFF; cdr3_nt: TGTGCCACCTCGGCAGGACTAGCGACCTACAATGAGCAGTTCTTC
d_call: .; j_call: TRBJ1-2; v_call: TRBV7-9; clone_size: few; cdr3_aa: CASTSLSAGRANYGYTF; cdr3_nt: TGTGCCAGCACCTCCCTGTCGGCAGGCCGGGCTAACTATGGCTACACCTTC
d_call: .; j_call: TRBJ2-2; v_call: TRBV11-2; clone_size: .; cdr3_aa: CASSFGRHHSANTGELFF; cdr3_nt: TGTGCCAGCAGCTTTGGGAGACACCACTCCGCGAACACCGGGGAGCTGTTTTTT
d_call: .; j_call: TRBJ2-1; v_call: TRBV10-3; clone_size: .; cdr3_aa: CAISGDGDPYNEQFF; cdr3_nt: TGTGCCATCAGTGGAGACGGTGACCCCTACAATGAGCAGTTCTTC
d_call: TRBD2; j_call: TRBJ2-7; v_call: TRBV20-1; clone_size: .; cdr3_aa: CSAREGTSGDTSSYEQYF; cdr3_nt: TGCAGTGCGAGAGAAGGGACTAGCGGGGACACGAGCTCCTACGAGCAGTACTTC
d_call: .; j_call: TRBJ1-5; v_call: TRBV6-6; clone_size: few; cdr3_aa: CASSLQGDQPQHF; cdr3_nt: TGTGCCAGCAGTCTACAGGGTGATCAGCCCCAGCATTTT
d_call: TRBD1; j_call: TRBJ1-5; v_call: TRBV27; clone_size: few; cdr3_aa: CASSTQGAQPQHF; cdr3_nt: TGTGCCAGCAGTACTCAGGGGGCTCAGCCCCAGCATTTT
d_call: .; j_call: TRBJ2-6; v_call: TRBV7-9; clone_size: .; cdr3_aa: CASTPSGANVLTF; cdr3_nt: TGTGCCAGCACCCCATCTGGGGCCAACGTCCTGACTTTC
d_call: TRBD1; j_call: TRBJ2-2; v_call: TRBV27; clone_size: .; cdr3_aa: CASSLWAGGTGELFF; cdr3_nt: TGTGCCAGCAGTTTGTGGGCAGGGGGAACCGGGGAGCTGTTTTTT
d_call: TRBD2; j_call: TRBJ2-1; v_call: TRBV12-3/TRBV12-4; clone_size: few; cdr3_aa: CASSGIGGWDEQFF; cdr3_nt: TGTGCCAGCTCAGGGATCGGGGGGTGGGATGAGCAGTTCTTC
d_call: TRBD2; j_call: TRBJ2-3; v_call: TRBV13; clone_size: .; cdr3_aa: CASSMREAGTDTQYF; cdr3_nt: TGTGCCAGCAGCATGCGGGAAGCGGGAACAGATACGCAGTATTTT
d_call: .; j_call: TRBJ2-3; v_call: TRBV7-9; clone_size: many; cdr3_aa: CASSLDGDTQYF; cdr3_nt: TGTGCCAGCAGCTTAGATGGAGATACGCAGTATTTT
d_call: TRBD2; j_call: TRBJ2-7; v_call: TRBV2; clone_size: .; cdr3_aa: CASSEFRGELYEQYF; cdr3_nt: TGTGCCAGCAGTGAATTCCGGGGGGAACTCTACGAGCAGTACTTC
d_call: TRBD1; j_call: TRBJ2-1; v_call: TRBV12-3/TRBV12-4; clone_size: few; cdr3_aa: CASTTQGVNEQFF; cdr3_nt: TGTGCCAGCACCACACAGGGGGTCAATGAGCAGTTCTTC
d_call: .; j_call: TRBJ1-1; v_call: TRBV4-1; clone_size: .; cdr3_aa: CASSLQGMNTEAFF; cdr3_nt: TGCGCCAGCAGCCTACAGGGTATGAACACTGAAGCTTTCTTT
d_call: .; j_call: TRBJ1-2; v_call: TRBV7-6; clone_size: few; cdr3_aa: CASSLGREGGYTF; cdr3_nt: TGTGCCAGCAGCTTAGGCAGGGAAGGAGGCTACACCTTC
d_call: TRBD1; j_call: TRBJ2-7; v_call: TRBV4-1; clone_size: few; cdr3_aa: CASARTGTYEQYF; cdr3_nt: TGCGCCAGCGCGAGGACAGGGACCTACGAGCAGTACTTC
d_call: TRBD2; j_call: TRBJ2-3; v_call: TRBV27; clone_size: .; cdr3_aa: CASSRTSGGPTDTQYF; cdr3_nt: TGTGCCAGCAGTCGGACTAGCGGGGGACCCACAGATACGCAGTATTTT
d_call: .; j_call: TRBJ1-1; v_call: TRBV6-6; clone_size: few; cdr3_aa: CASSYTNTEAFF; cdr3_nt: TGTGCCAGCAGTTACACGAACACTGAAGCTTTCTTT
d_call: .; j_call: TRBJ2-5; v_call: TRBV5-6; clone_size: .; cdr3_aa: CASSLSRTVIFGQETQYF; cdr3_nt: TGTGCCAGCAGCTTGTCGCGCACCGTGATCTTCGGGCAAGAGACCCAGTACTTC
d_call: .; j_call: TRBJ2-1; v_call: TRBV7-9; clone_size: many; cdr3_aa: CASSLQGPYNEQFF; cdr3_nt: TGTGCCAGCAGTTTACAGGGCCCCTACAATGAGCAGTTCTTC
d_call: TRBD2; j_call: TRBJ2-7; v_call: TRBV20-1; clone_size: .; cdr3_aa: CSAPGLQFYEQYF; cdr3_nt: TGCAGTGCTCCGGGACTACAATTTTACGAGCAGTACTTC
d_call: TRBD1; j_call: TRBJ2-3; v_call: TRBV20-1; clone_size: .; cdr3_aa: CSALPGQGVDTQYF; cdr3_nt: TGCAGTGCTCTTCCGGGACAGGGAGTAGATACGCAGTATTTT
d_call: TRBD1; j_call: TRBJ1-5; v_call: TRBV20-1; clone_size: few; cdr3_aa: CSVTDRGGNQPQHF; cdr3_nt: TGCAGTGTTACAGACAGGGGAGGCAATCAGCCCCAGCATTTT
d_call: TRBD2; j_call: TRBJ2-1; v_call: TRBV20-1; clone_size: many; cdr3_aa: CSAREGTSGIENEQFF; cdr3_nt: TGCAGTGCTAGAGAGGGGACTAGCGGGATTGAGAATGAGCAGTTCTTC
d_call: .; j_call: TRBJ2-5; v_call: TRBV27; clone_size: .; cdr3_aa: CASWGQQETQYF; cdr3_nt: TGTGCCAGCTGGGGACAACAAGAGACCCAGTACTTC
d_call: .; j_call: TRBJ1-1; v_call: TRBV5-1; clone_size: many; cdr3_aa: CASLEGVNTEAFF; cdr3_nt: TGCGCCAGTCTGGAAGGGGTGAACACTGAAGCTTTCTTT
d_call: .; j_call: TRBJ2-5; v_call: TRBV7-8; clone_size: few; cdr3_aa: CASSLGGAMRVQETQYF; cdr3_nt: TGTGCCAGCAGCTTAGGAGGGGCTATGAGGGTACAAGAGACCCAGTACTTC
d_call: .; j_call: TRBJ2-1; v_call: TRBV4-2; clone_size: .; cdr3_aa: CASSQEGASDSEQFF; cdr3_nt: TGTGCCAGCAGCCAAGAAGGGGCTAGCGACAGTGAGCAGTTCTTC
d_call: .; j_call: TRBJ1-2; v_call: TRBV9; clone_size: many; cdr3_aa: CASSVEGGHYGYTF; cdr3_nt: TGTGCCAGCAGCGTAGAAGGAGGCCACTATGGCTACACCTTC
d_call: .; j_call: TRBJ2-3; v_call: TRBV10-2; clone_size: many; cdr3_aa: CASSLSGYTDTQYF; cdr3_nt: TGCGCCAGCAGCCTCAGCGGTTACACAGATACGCAGTATTTT
d_call: .; j_call: TRBJ2-1; v_call: TRBV10-3; clone_size: many; cdr3_aa: CATAPDGSSYNEQFF; cdr3_nt: TGTGCCACCGCTCCTGACGGGAGCTCCTACAATGAGCAGTTCTTC
d_call: TRBD1; j_call: TRBJ1-1; v_call: TRBV19; clone_size: .; cdr3_aa: CASNQGGRTEAFF; cdr3_nt: TGTGCCAGTAACCAGGGGGGTAGGACTGAAGCTTTCTTT
d_call: .; j_call: TRBJ1-1; v_call: TRBV27; clone_size: .; cdr3_aa: CASSRPGDGTEAFF; cdr3_nt: TGTGCCAGCAGCCGGCCGGGGGATGGCACTGAAGCTTTCTTT
d_call: TRBD1; j_call: TRBJ1-1; v_call: TRBV16; clone_size: .; cdr3_aa: CASSYLQGVGTEAFF; cdr3_nt: TGTGCCAGCAGCTACCTACAGGGGGTGGGCACTGAAGCTTTCTTT
d_call: .; j_call: TRBJ2-7; v_call: TRBV4-1; clone_size: many; cdr3_aa: CASSQDNRFYEQYF; cdr3_nt: TGCGCCAGCAGCCAAGACAACCGTTTTTACGAGCAGTACTTC
d_call: TRBD1; j_call: TRBJ1-1; v_call: TRBV7-8; clone_size: few; cdr3_aa: CASRGQGGNTEAFF; cdr3_nt: TGTGCCAGCAGGGGACAGGGGGGGAACACTGAAGCTTTCTTT